This T cell receptor (beta chain) was retrieved from a study of T cells in localized non-small cell lung cancer (dated by TCRdb to 2018 to 2021). Broadly, across the study: The study examined T cell repertoires in hundreds of patients with early-stage NSCLC and compared tumors with uninvolved tumor-adjacent lungs. The cohort was made up of a few hundred treatment-naive NSCLC patients whose localized lung tumors had been resected. A mean age of about 66 years was recorded for the NSCLC patients, of whom more than 120 were male and some 99 were female.

CDR1 and CDR2, per the germline V gene (reference sequence), are DFQATT and SNEGSKA. The CDR3 runs 11 residues from the cysteine to the phenylalanine. The kept DNA is CDR3 alone, 33 bases in frame from the first base. V is clipped by 6 bases and J by 8 bases, and the sequence between their germline boundaries is 11 bases long. What the research found in general, with its limitations: Because of the exploratory design, TCR variables were selected using unadjusted p-values without false-discovery rate correction. Higher T cell density in blood was associated with longer overall survival, whereas higher clonality in adjacent lung was associated with shorter survival. Because multi-region tumor sequencing was not done, intratumor heterogeneity could not be ruled out. Uninvolved tumor-adjacent lung showed the highest T cell clonality, higher than tumor, which suggests more focused antigenic responses in the uninvolved tumor-adjacent lung. Of the top 100 tumor clones, a median of approximately 60 were detected in paired uninvolved adjacent lung; under 35 were also among that lung's top 100.

TCR beta CDR3 regions were sequenced from DNA using the immunoSEQ Assay. On the study's bioinformatics: T cell density was computed as TCR beta template counts normalized to usable DNA estimated by amplifying housekeeping genes. Using the preseqR package, richness was estimated by extrapolating to 120,000 templates for tissue samples and 400,000 templates for PBMC samples. Clonality was defined as one minus Pielou's evenness. Tissue-enriched TCRs were identified through differential abundance testing performed on productive amino-acid clonotypes, with a minimum total count of 5 and an alpha of 0.1. The Jaccard Index and the Morisita Overlap Index were used to measure how much the repertoires overlapped between compartments. TCR beta CDR3s were clustered by GLIPH together with public tetramer-defined viral CDR3s, and at least three viral sequences plus V-gene enrichment were required for viral motifs. In its TCRdb copy, this immuneACCESS table keeps in-frame sequences only and misses some clones. Where compared with another copy, unresolved V genes explain less than half of these, and the others have no known cause. D and trimming were read from the DNA, whereas the V and J calls and clone size are those reported in that table. The sample profile shows 100,000 to 150,000 clones; about 89% of them were found once. The top ten clones comprise about 1.5% of the sample.

At diagnosis, peripheral blood, uninvolved tumor-adjacent lung and tumor were collected and were preserved as a mix of fresh-frozen and FFPE material. For TCR repertoire profiling, blood samples were analyzed in the form of peripheral blood mononuclear cells. Remarks on this clone: Its antigen is unknown. No base qualities exist here, and no much larger clone lies one base off it.

The V and J segments used are TRBV20-1 and TRBJ2-1, with no reliable assignment of the D segment. The sequencing here drew on peripheral blood, taken before any cancer treatment. The clonotype comes from a female donor older than 55 with stage I lung adenocarcinoma. The DNA sequence follows: TGCAGTGCCATGAGTGGAGATGAGCAGTTCTTC. Translated, it reads CSAMSGDEQFF.